These 30 T cell receptor beta chains came from one sample sequenced in a study of graft-versus-host responses after intestinal transplantation. This table comes from immunoSEQ multiplex PCR, and its TCRdb copy is limited to in-frame clones, with some not included. Of some 15,000 clones detected, roughly 60% appear once; the ten largest clones hold roughly 12%. Lymphocytes from graft epithelium and lamina propria were isolated. This specimen consisted of ileum tissue, obtained 524 days after transplant. The receptor set was obtained from a human patient who received an intestinal transplant, so some T cells may come from the graft donor.

The chain couples TRBV11-2 to TRBJ2-2, with TRBD2 matching over 9 bases. Trimming removed 4 bases from V and 6 bases from J; junction bases left unmatched: 9. There are 16 residues in the CDR3. CDR1 is SGHAT and CDR2 is FQNNGV in the germline V gene. For the CDR3, the DNA is TGTGCCAGCAGCTCCTTGGGCGGGGGGGAATCCGGGGAGCTGTTTTTT. Its protein product is CASSSLGGGESGELFF.

The rearrangement links TRBV7-9 to TRBJ1-1, with TRBD1 as a possible D gene (6 bases). Germline V gene data show CDR1 as SEHNR and CDR2 as FQNEAQ (reference sequence). This CDR3 is 13 amino acids long. Trimming stripped 3 bases from V and 3 bases from J, with 8 bases between. The CDR3 region has the DNA TGTGCCAGCAGCTTTCACAGGGACACTGAAGCTTTCTTT. Amino acid sequence: CASSFHRDTEAFF.

The chain is built from TRBV19 and TRBJ2-5; 8 nucleotides agree with TRBD2. CDR3 length equals 17 residues. CDR1 LNHDA and CDR2 SQIVND come from the germline V gene (reference sequence). V was pared by 5 bases and J by 3 bases, with 14 bases of the junction left unmatched. CDR3 in DNA: TGTGCCAGTAGTCCCTTCGGGACTAGGTCGGGGGAAGAGACCCAGTACTTC. Translated: CASSPFGTRSGEETQYF.

The V and J genes are TRBV6-1 and TRBJ2-3; possibly TRBD2 for D (5 bases). The CDR3 loop spans 14 amino acids. V lost 4 bases to trimming and J lost 6 bases, with 14 bases between them. Germline CDR1 MNHNS, CDR2 SASEGT. CDR3 protein: CASSVGSPSDTQYF. The CDR3, as DNA: TGTGCCAGCAGTGTCGGCAGCCCTAGCGATACGCAGTATTTT.

The V call is TRBV10-1, the J call TRBJ2-1, with 8 bases lining up with TRBD1. Germline V gene sequence: CDR1 WNHNN, CDR2 SYGVQD (reference sequence). This CDR3 spans 15 amino acids. J lost 6 bases, V lost 4 bases, and 8 bases had no gene match. The CDR3 DNA is TGCGCCAGCAGTGGGTCAGGGGGCAGTGTCAATGAGCAGTTCTTC. Amino acid sequence: CASSGSGGSVNEQFF.

The rearrangement joins TRBV7-2 to TRBJ1-6; 9 bases map to TRBD1. Germline-derived CDR1 and CDR2 are SGHTA and FQGNSA. The CDR3 extends over 14 amino acids. The V gene end was trimmed by 5 bases and the J gene end by 11 bases; junction bases not matched to a gene: 7. Here the CDR3 reads CASSIGTGNPPLHF. The DNA for the CDR3 is TGTGCCAGCAGCATCGGGACAGGGAATCCACCCCTCCACTTT.

The rearrangement joins TRBV30 to TRBJ1-3; TRBD1 agrees at 12 bases. Germline assignment: CDR1 GTSNPN and CDR2 SVGIG (reference sequence). This CDR3 is built from 17 residues. The V gene end was trimmed by 4 bases and the J gene end by 3 bases; junction bases not matched to a gene: 10. CDR3 sequence (DNA): TGTGCCTGGACCCGGGACAGGGGGCTTTGTTTTGGAAACACCATATATTTT. Translated: CAWTRDRGLCFGNTIYF.

The chain is built from TRBV15 and TRBJ2-7, with 12 bases lining up with TRBD1. Germline V gene lookup returns CDR1 LNHNV and CDR2 YYDKDF (reference sequence). Germline trimming cut 2 bases from V and 5 bases from J; bases unmatched to any gene: 7. This CDR3 spans 16 amino acids. In DNA form, the CDR3 reads TGTGCCACCAGCAGAACTACCGGGACAGGGGGCAACGAGCAGTACTTC. Translation: CATSRTTGTGGNEQYF.

The chain employs TRBV6-6 and TRBJ2-2; no clear D gene. CDR1 is MNHNY, CDR2 SVGAGI, per germline (reference sequence). V gave up 2 bases and J gave up 4 bases, with 11 bases separating them. CDR3 length: 15 amino acids. As DNA, the CDR3 is TGTGCCAGCAGTTACGACTCCCCCGGCACCGGGGAGCTGTTTTTT. It yields the protein CASSYDSPGTGELFF.

This clone was detected once. V and J are TRBV7-8 and TRBJ1-2; 9 positions match TRBD1. Germline loops: CDR1 SGHVS, CDR2 FQNEAQ. The ends lost 5 bases at V and 8 bases at J; junction bases unmatched: 6. This CDR3 spans 13 amino acids. CDR3 protein: CASSPGTGTGYTF. CDR3 sequence (DNA): TGTGCCAGCAGCCCAGGGACAGGGACGGGCTACACCTTC. The variable domain in full, with the rest retrieved from reference TRBV7-8 and TRBJ1-2, is GAGVSQSPRYKVAKRGQDVALRCDPISGHVSLFWYQQALGQGPEFLTYFQNEAQLDKSGLPSDRFFAERPEGSVSTLKIQRTQQEDSAVYLCASSPGTGTGYTFGSGTRLTVV.

This chain joins TRBV7-2 and TRBJ1-5; D gene uncertain. Germline V CDR1 and CDR2: SGHTA, FQGNSA. The CDR3 has 15 amino acids. V was cut by 1 base and J by 1 base, with 8 bases left in between. CDR3 sequence reads: CASSLGRGSNQPQHF. The DNA of the CDR3 is TGTGCCAGCAGCTTAGGGAGAGGCAGCAATCAGCCCCAGCATTTT.

The rearrangement links TRBV6-1 to TRBJ2-7; 8 nucleotides align to TRBD1. V shed 10 bases and J 7 bases; nucleotides not matched to a gene: 12. CDR3 length equals 13 residues. Per germline, CDR1 MNHNS and CDR2 SASEGT. CDR3 residues: CATARFRGQEQYF. CDR3 nucleotides: TGTGCCACCGCCCGTTTCAGGGGGCAGGAGCAGTACTTC.

This sequence joins TRBV6-1 and TRBJ1-2; D perhaps matches TRBD1 (5 bases). Germline CDR1 reads MNHNS; CDR2 reads SASEGT. This CDR3 comprises 17 residues. The V end was cut by 5 bases, the J end by 4 bases, with 23 bases between. CDR3 loop: CASSQVPQIGHIYGYTF. In DNA form, the CDR3 reads TGTGCCAGCAGTCAAGTACCCCAAATCGGACACATCTATGGCTACACCTTC.

This clone ranks as medium-sized. The V call is TRBV29-1, the J call TRBJ2-3; 7 bases line up with TRBD2. Germline assignment: CDR1 SQVTM and CDR2 ANQGSEA. The ends lost 3 bases at V and 2 bases at J; junction bases unmatched: 14. CDR3 size: 17 residues. For the CDR3, the DNA is TGCAGCGTTGAGGGACTAACCCTAAGCGGGAACACAGATACGCAGTATTTT. Its protein product is CSVEGLTLSGNTDTQYF.

The V gene is TRBV4-3, the J gene TRBJ2-7; TRBD1 aligns across 8 bases. This CDR3 has 16 residues. Germline loops: CDR1 LGHNA, CDR2 YSLEER. J was trimmed by 0 bases and V by 1 base; bases with no gene match: 5. The CDR3 region is CASSQGVGTGSYEQYF. The CDR3 DNA reads as TGCGCCAGCAGCCAAGGGGTAGGGACAGGCTCCTACGAGCAGTACTTC.

The chain has TRBV6-5 and TRBJ1-1; 8 positions agree with TRBD1. The CDR3 is made up of 14 amino acids. CDR1 is MNHEY, CDR2 SVGAGI, per germline. V shed 5 bases, J shed 5 bases, and the junction held 7 bases outside the gene matches. The CDR3 spells CASSPQGALTEAFF. The CDR3 nucleotides are TGTGCCAGCAGTCCTCAGGGGGCATTGACTGAAGCTTTCTTT.

The chain uses TRBV21-1 and TRBJ1-2; TRBD1, the table's D call, lacks a check against the DNA. TRBV21-1 represents a pseudogene. The CDR3 extends over 15 amino acids. CDR3 amino acids: CASSLSGQTFYGYTF. The CDR3 coding sequence is TGTGCCAGCAGCCTATCGGGACAGACCTTCTATGGCTACACCTTC.

The chain links TRBV4-1 to TRBJ2-2; D may be TRBD1 (6 bases). V lost 4 bases and J lost 4, with 19 bases in between. Germline CDR1 is MGHRA and CDR2 is YSYEKL. The CDR3 consists of 17 residues. CDR3 nucleotide sequence: TGCGCCAGCAGCCTCTTATCCGGGACATATTTCACCGGGGAGCTGTTTTTT. Translated, it gives CASSLLSGTYFTGELFF.

The genes are TRBV15 and TRBJ1-6; 7 nucleotides align to TRBD1. J was trimmed by 3 bases and V by 8 bases; bases with no gene match: 1. CDR3 length equals 13 residues. In germline, CDR1 is LNHNV, CDR2 YYDKDF (reference sequence). CDR3 sequence: CATGTDYNSPLHF. The CDR3 region has the DNA TGTGCCACCGGGACAGACTATAATTCACCCCTCCACTTT.

The V gene is TRBV5-1, the J gene TRBJ2-2; D possibly corresponds to TRBD2 (6 bases). Germline CDR1 reads SGHRS; CDR2 reads YFSETQ. With 1 base removed from V and 5 bases from J, the gap between germline ends came to 9 bases. The CDR3 extends over 14 amino acids. The CDR3 protein is CASSLMAGTGELFF. The CDR3 DNA reads as TGCGCCAGCAGCTTGATGGCGGGGACCGGGGAGCTGTTTTTT. Based on the CDR3 plus reference TRBV5-1 and TRBJ2-2, the full variable domain is KAGVTQTPRYLIKTRGQQVTLSCSPISGHRSVSWYQQTPGQGLQFLFEYFSETQRNKGNFPGRFSGRQFSNSRSEMNVSTLELGDSALYLCASSLMAGTGELFFGEGSRLTVL.

The table lists this clone with a few counts. The chain has TRBV6-5 and TRBJ2-2; possible D gene TRBD2, 7 bases. Trimming cost V 6 bases and J 8 bases, with 16 bases left between them. Germline CDR1 reads MNHEY; CDR2 reads SVGAGI. There are 14 residues in the CDR3. The CDR3 loop is CASRRGAQIGELFF. CDR3 coding DNA: TGTGCCAGCAGACGGGGGGCCCAGATTGGGGAGCTGTTTTTT.

The V gene is TRBV6-6, the J gene TRBJ1-2; 9 positions agree with TRBD1. Germline CDR1 reads MNHNY; CDR2 reads SVGAGI (reference sequence). The CDR3 consists of 13 residues. J gave up 7 bases and V 5 bases, and 5 bases lay outside the gene matches. CDR3 residues: CASSVQGAGGYTF. In DNA form, the CDR3 reads TGTGCCAGCAGTGTACAGGGGGCCGGTGGCTACACCTTC.

The chain combines TRBV2 with TRBJ1-2; the D gene is possibly TRBD1 (6 bases). V gave up 6 bases and J gave up 2 bases, with 10 bases separating them. The CDR3 extends over 13 amino acids. Germline V gene sequence: CDR1 SNHLY, CDR2 FYNNEI. In nucleotides, the CDR3 is TGTGCCAGCAGCGGGACACCGAACTATGGCTACACCTTC. The encoded protein is CASSGTPNYGYTF.

CDR3 coding DNA: TGTGCCTGGAGTGTACAGGGAGGGGCCGGCTACACCTTC. Protein: CAWSVQGGAGYTF. The chain recombines TRBV30 with TRBJ1-2, with D tentatively TRBD1 (6 bases). The length of the CDR3 is 13 residues. Germline loops: CDR1 GTSNPN, CDR2 SVGIG (reference sequence). Between the trimmed V and J ends, which lost 0 bases and 8 bases, there was a span of 13 bases.

The CDR3 bases are TGTGCCTGGAGTGGGGACAGGGTTGGGGAAAAACTGTTTTTT. Its translation is CAWSGDRVGEKLFF. J is TRBJ1-4 and V is TRBV30; the match to TRBD1 covers 9 bases. This CDR3 region has 14 residues. The junction had 5 bases not matched to a gene; V was cut back by 1 base and J by 8 bases. CDR1 and CDR2 (germline): GTSNPN, SVGIG (reference sequence). Full variable domain (rest looked up from reference TRBV30 and TRBJ1-4): SQTIHQWPATLVQPVGSPLSLECTVEGTSNPNLYWYRQAAGRGLQLLFYSVGIGQISSEVPQNLSASRPQDRQFILSSKKLLLSDSGFYLCAWSGDRVGEKLFFGSGTQLSVL.

Details on this clone: Relative to the germline gene, one junction end is altered; a read error may explain this. The rearrangement joins TRBV27 to TRBJ2-7, with TRBD2 as a possible D gene (5 bases). Germline CDR1 is MNHEY and CDR2 is SMNVEV (reference sequence). This CDR3 comprises 12 residues. CDR3 in DNA: TGTGCCAGCAGTTTCTCCGGACTTCCAGTAGTCTTC. It codes for CASSFSGLPVVF.

In its sample, this clone was seen a few times. The rearrangement uses TRBV29-1 and TRBJ1-2; D unclear. The CDR3 runs 13 residues. With 4 bases removed from V and 4 bases from J, the gap between germline ends came to 13 bases. Germline values: CDR1 SQVTM, CDR2 ANQGSEA. The CDR3 nucleotides read TGCAGCGTTGTCCGCAGTAAACCCTATGGCTACACCTTC. It specifies CSVVRSKPYGYTF.

The table lists this clone with a few counts. This chain joins TRBV18 and TRBJ2-7; no reliable D call. Trimming cost V 4 bases and J 2 bases, with 18 bases left between them. This CDR3 is built from 16 residues. From germline, CDR1 is KGHSH and CDR2 LQKENI. CDR3 sequence: CASSLAFAALTYEQYF. The DNA of the CDR3 is TGTGCCAGCTCACTAGCATTCGCCGCGCTTACCTACGAGCAGTACTTC.

The chain couples TRBV2 to TRBJ2-1, with 12 positions matching TRBD2. Trimming cost V 9 bases and J 7 bases; bases outside gene matches: 7. Germline CDR1 SNHLY, CDR2 FYNNEI. This CDR3 contains 14 residues. The CDR3, as DNA: TGTGCCAGTCTCCCAGGACTAGCGGGAAATGAGCAGTTCTTC. This gives the protein CASLPGLAGNEQFF.

The rearrangement uses TRBV30 and TRBJ2-5, with 11 bases aligning to TRBD2. CDR1 is GTSNPN, CDR2 SVGIG, per germline (reference sequence). This CDR3 is 16 amino acids long. J was trimmed by 5 bases and V by 3 bases; bases with no gene match: 11. CDR3 protein: CAWSGPVAGGRETQYF. CDR3 coding DNA: TGTGCCTGGAGCGGCCCGGTAGCGGGGGGGCGGGAGACCCAGTACTTC. The whole variable domain, remainder taken from reference TRBV30 and TRBJ2-5, is SQTIHQWPATLVQPVGSPLSLECTVEGTSNPNLYWYRQAAGRGLQLLFYSVGIGQISSEVPQNLSASRPQDRQFILSSKKLLLSDSGFYLCAWSGPVAGGRETQYFGPGTRLLVL.